The 31 T cell receptor beta chains reported below all come from one sample, sequenced in a study of blood T cell repertoires in COVID-19. Libraries were prepared by immunoSEQ multiplex PCR; TCRdb keeps only in-frame clonotypes and omits some of them. The table lists over 300,000 clones, around 87% of them singletons. Sequencing used PBMCs or T cells enriched from blood (not recorded which). The receptor source for this set is a woman aged 30 to 39 with acute COVID-19.

The J gene is TRBJ2-7, the V gene TRBV5-1, with D tentatively TRBD1 (6 bases). The CDR3 has 14 residues. V was trimmed by 4 bases and J by 4 bases, leaving 15 bases between them. Germline CDR1 reads SGHRS; CDR2 reads YFSETQ. CDR3 sequence (DNA): TGCGCCAGCAGCCCGACAGGTATGAAGTACGAGCAGTACTTC. Residues: CASSPTGMKYEQYF.

The chain uses TRBV20-1 and TRBJ2-2, with 13 bases that match TRBD2. V was clipped by 3 bases and J by 6 bases; unmatched bases: 7. Looked up from germline, CDR1 is DFQATT and CDR2 is SNEGSKA (reference sequence). This CDR3 contains 16 residues. Here the CDR3 reads CSASSITSGGAGELFF. In DNA, the CDR3 is TGCAGTGCTAGTTCCATCACTAGCGGGGGGGCCGGGGAGCTGTTTTTT.

The V gene is TRBV7-2, the J gene TRBJ1-2; D is possibly TRBD1 (5 bases). Germline CDR1 and CDR2: SGHTA and FQGNSA. The CDR3 is made up of 14 amino acids. V was pared by 5 bases and J by 4 bases, with 14 bases between. CDR3 amino acids: CASSPYAGSYGYTF. The CDR3, as DNA: TGTGCCAGCAGCCCGTACGCAGGGTCCTATGGCTACACCTTC. Full variable domain (remainder filled in from reference TRBV7-2 and TRBJ1-2): GAGVSQSPSNKVTEKGKDVELRCDPISGHTALYWYRQSLGQGLEFLIYFQGNSAPDKSGLPSDRFSAERTGGSVSTLTIQRTQQEDSAVYLCASSPYAGSYGYTFGSGTRLTVV.

The chain links TRBV7-2 to TRBJ2-7; D gene uncertain. The CDR3 has 13 amino acids. V lost 1 base, J lost 7 bases, and 11 bases lay in between. CDR1 and CDR2 (germline): SGHTA, FQGNSA. CDR3 amino acids: CASSLDRHFEQYF. The CDR3 DNA follows: TGTGCCAGCAGCTTAGACCGACACTTTGAGCAGTACTTC.

The chain recombines TRBV27 with TRBJ1-2; D might be TRBD1 (5 bases). The CDR3 is 15 amino acids. The V gene lost 5 bases and the J gene lost 3 bases, with 16 bases spanning the gap. The V gene's germline CDR1 is MNHEY and CDR2 SMNVEV (reference sequence). The CDR3 loop reads CASSADPEGDYGYTF. The CDR3, as DNA: TGTGCCAGCAGTGCGGATCCGGAAGGGGACTATGGCTACACCTTC.

The rearrangement joins TRBV12-3 or TRBV12-4 to TRBJ1-4, with D possibly being TRBD1 (6 bases). The V end lost 5 bases, the J end lost 6 bases, and 10 bases lay between the germline ends. The CDR3 has 13 residues. Written as DNA, the CDR3 is TGTGCCAGCAGTCCTGGGACACATGAAAAACTGTTTTTT. Its protein is CASSPGTHEKLFF.

The gene calls are TRBV29-1 and TRBJ1-2, with TRBD1 identical over 9 bases. CDR1 is SQVTM, CDR2 ANQGSEA, per germline. V lost 7 bases and J lost 6; bases outside the gene matches: 6. The CDR3 has 12 amino acids. CDR3 in amino acids: CSAQGQGHGYTF. The CDR3, as DNA: TGCAGCGCTCAGGGACAGGGCCATGGCTACACCTTC. Based on the CDR3 plus reference TRBV29-1 and TRBJ1-2, the full variable domain is SAVISQKPSRDICQRGTSLTIQCQVDSQVTMMFWYRQQPGQSLTLIATANQGSEATYESGFVIDKFPISRPNLTFSTLTVSNMSPEDSSIYLCSAQGQGHGYTFGSGTRLTVV.

J is TRBJ2-1 and V is TRBV12-5, with TRBD2 identical over 10 bases. V lost 6 bases and J lost 9; bases outside the gene matches: 8. Germline CDR1 LGHNT, CDR2 FRNRAP. This CDR3 spans 14 amino acids. This chain's CDR3 is CASGERGGLGEQFF. CDR3 nucleotide sequence: TGTGCTAGTGGGGAGCGGGGGGGCCTCGGTGAGCAGTTCTTC.

The chain is built from TRBV29-1 and TRBJ1-2; perhaps TRBD1 as D (5 bases). V was cut by 1 base and J by 5 bases, with 8 bases left in between. Germline CDR1 and CDR2: SQVTM and ANQGSEA. CDR3 length equals 12 residues. CDR3 protein: CSVEGGGYGYTF. The DNA of the CDR3 is TGCAGCGTTGAAGGGGGGGGATATGGCTACACCTTC.

The V call is TRBV12-3 or TRBV12-4, the J call TRBJ1-4, with no clear D. V was cut by 6 bases and J by 6 bases, with 5 bases left in between. The CDR3 runs to 11 residues. CDR3 sequence: CASSLHEKLFF. The CDR3 coding sequence is TGTGCCAGCAGCCTTCATGAAAAACTGTTTTTT.

As regards this clone: The same CDR3 also results from other DNA sequences found in this sample. This chain uses TRBV5-6 with TRBJ1-1; TRBD1 matches at 7 bases. Trimming at V came to 2 bases and at J to 7 bases, leaving 5 bases not matched to a gene. CDR3 length: 13 amino acids. The V gene's germline CDR1 is SGHDT and CDR2 YYEEEE. CDR3 coding DNA: TGTGCCAGCAGCTTCGGTACAGGGGTTGAAGCTTTCTTT. As protein: CASSFGTGVEAFF.

The V call is TRBV5-1, the J call TRBJ2-2; possibly TRBD2 for D (5 bases). CDR3 length: 15 amino acids. V was trimmed by 4 bases and J by 5 bases, leaving 15 bases between them. Germline V gives CDR1 SGHRS, CDR2 YFSETQ. Here the CDR3 DNA reads TGCGCCAGCAGCGAGGGATCACGGGATACCGGGGAGCTGTTTTTT. It encodes CASSEGSRDTGELFF.

The chain uses TRBV27 and TRBJ2-1; 7 nucleotides align to TRBD2. CDR1 and CDR2 (germline): MNHEY, SMNVEV (reference sequence). V lost 2 bases, J lost 6 bases, and 1 base stayed unmatched. The CDR3 has 13 residues. This chain's CDR3 is CASSLTGGNEQFF. In DNA form, the CDR3 reads TGTGCCAGCAGTTTAACGGGGGGCAATGAGCAGTTCTTC.

The V and J genes are TRBV19 and TRBJ2-1; a possible D gene is TRBD2 (7 bases). The ends were cut back, 5 bases at V and 3 bases at J, with 17 bases in the middle. Germline V gives CDR1 LNHDA, CDR2 SQIVND (reference sequence). The CDR3 covers 16 residues. The CDR3, as DNA: TGTGCCAGTAGTGGCGTGGGGGGGCGCAGCTACAATGAGCAGTTCTTC. It yields the protein CASSGVGGRSYNEQFF.

This clone was picked up one time. The rearrangement joins TRBV27 to TRBJ2-1; possibly TRBD1 for D (5 bases). Per the germline V gene, CDR1 is MNHEY and CDR2 is SMNVEV (reference sequence). Trimming removed 4 bases at V and 6 bases at J, with 13 bases between. This CDR3 has 14 residues. CDR3 protein: CASSSIGQPNEQFF. CDR3 bases: TGTGCCAGCAGTTCCATTGGACAACCCAATGAGCAGTTCTTC.

The chain carries TRBV12-3 or TRBV12-4 and TRBJ2-7; TRBD1 is a possible D gene (5 bases). The CDR3 loop spans 12 amino acids. V lost 5 bases to trimming and J lost 5 bases, with 10 bases between them. The CDR3 sequence is CASSPRVNEQYF. DNA for the CDR3: TGTGCCAGCAGTCCCAGGGTTAACGAGCAGTACTTC.

V gene TRBV2 combines with J gene TRBJ1-2, with D perhaps TRBD1 (5 bases). The CDR3 sequence is 12 residues long. Trimming removed 3 bases from V and 5 bases from J, with 7 bases in between. Germline values: CDR1 SNHLY, CDR2 FYNNEI. Here the CDR3 DNA reads TGTGCCAGCAGTGAGACAGCTTATGGCTACACCTTC. The encoded protein is CASSETAYGYTF.

This rearrangement joins TRBV7-8 to TRBJ2-1; 11 positions match TRBD1. V gave up 8 bases and J gave up 8 bases; unmatched junction bases: 11. The CDR3 runs 15 residues. The germline gives CDR1 SGHVS, CDR2 FQNEAQ. CDR3 sequence reads: CASAPRDRGIDEQFF. In DNA, the CDR3 is TGTGCCAGCGCCCCACGGGACAGGGGGATTGATGAGCAGTTCTTC.

To note about this clone: Other DNA sequences in this specimen translate into the identical CDR3. This chain joins TRBV7-3 and TRBJ1-1; D ambiguous. The V gene's germline CDR1 is SGHTA and CDR2 FQGTGA. The CDR3 has 13 residues. Trimming shortened V by 3 bases and J by 1 base, and 6 bases separated the two germline ends. In nucleotides, the CDR3 is TGTGCCAGCAGCTTTAGCAGGAACACTGAAGCTTTCTTT. Amino acid sequence: CASSFSRNTEAFF. Combining the CDR3 with reference TRBV7-3 and TRBJ1-1 gives the whole variable domain GAGVSQTPSNKVTEKGKYVELRCDPISGHTALYWYRQSLGQGPEFLIYFQGTGAADDSGLPNDRFFAVRPEGSVSTLKIQRTERGDSAVYLCASSFSRNTEAFFGQGTRLTVV.

This clone came up a few times. The chain uses TRBV9 and TRBJ1-2; unclear D gene. With 3 bases removed from V and 7 bases from J, the gap between germline ends came to 13 bases. Germline loops: CDR1 SGDLS, CDR2 YYNGEE. There are 13 residues in the CDR3. In DNA form, the CDR3 reads TGTGCCAGCAGCGCACCCCGAGGGCTTGGCTACACCTTC. Its translation: CASSAPRGLGYTF.

The chain combines TRBV7-3 with TRBJ2-2, with TRBD2 identical over 10 bases. This CDR3 region has 16 residues. From germline, CDR1 is SGHTA and CDR2 FQGTGA. Losses at the gene ends were 5 bases for V and 1 base for J; bases not matched to a gene: 4. The CDR3 nucleotides read TGTGCCAGCAGCCCAATAGCGGGGGGGAACACCGGGGAGCTGTTTTTT. Amino acids: CASSPIAGGNTGELFF.

The chain recombines TRBV12-5 with TRBJ1-5; 12 bases fit TRBD1. Trimming at V came to 3 bases and at J to 7 bases, leaving 10 bases not matched to a gene. The germline V gene has CDR1 LGHNT and CDR2 FRNRAP. CDR3 size: 17 residues. CDR3 sequence (DNA): TGTGCTAGTGGTTTCACCGGGACAGGGGGCCAGGGGCAGCCCCAGCATTTT. Amino acid sequence: CASGFTGTGGQGQPQHF.

This sequence joins TRBV19 and TRBJ1-5; 7 bases align to TRBD1. This CDR3 region has 17 residues. V shed 1 base, J shed 6 bases, and the junction held 12 bases outside the gene matches. Germline CDR1 reads LNHDA; CDR2 reads SQIVND (reference sequence). This CDR3 reads CASSIVAGQRASQPQHF. The CDR3 DNA is TGTGCCAGTAGTATAGTAGCGGGACAGCGGGCTAGTCAGCCCCAGCATTTT.

This chain uses TRBV7-3 with TRBJ2-2; 8 nucleotides match TRBD2. Unmatched junction bases numbered 17, after V lost 5 bases and J lost 6 bases. The CDR3 extends over 18 amino acids. Germline V lookup: CDR1 SGHTA, CDR2 FQGTGA. The CDR3 loop is CASSRGWPAGDLPGELFF. CDR3 nucleotides: TGTGCCAGCAGCCGTGGTTGGCCAGCGGGGGACCTTCCCGGGGAGCTGTTTTTT.

The chain links TRBV6-1 to TRBJ1-4; tentative D call: TRBD1 (6 bases). CDR3 length equals 14 residues. Germline CDR1 reads MNHNS; CDR2 reads SASEGT. The germline V and J ends were trimmed by 6 bases and 4 bases, with 12 bases remaining between them. This CDR3 reads CASRTDRNNEKLFF. The CDR3 DNA reads TGTGCCAGCAGAACGGACAGAAATAATGAAAAACTGTTTTTT.

The chain uses TRBV5-5 and TRBJ2-1, with TRBD1 matching 9 bases. In germline, CDR1 is SGHKS, CDR2 YYEKEE (reference sequence). Trimming at V came to 7 bases and at J to 8 bases, leaving 7 bases not matched to a gene. The CDR3 sequence is 13 residues long. DNA of the CDR3: TGTGCCAGCCAGACAGGGGGGTCGTATGAGCAGTTCTTC. This gives the protein CASQTGGSYEQFF.

The chain links TRBV6-1 to TRBJ1-2; the match to TRBD1 covers 10 bases. J gave up 6 bases and V 2 bases, and 3 bases lay outside the gene matches. Germline V gene data show CDR1 as MNHNS and CDR2 as SASEGT. The CDR3 runs to 14 residues. The chain's CDR3 is CASSESGTGDGYTF. CDR3 bases: TGTGCCAGCAGTGAATCCGGGACAGGGGATGGCTACACCTTC.

This rearrangement joins TRBV27 to TRBJ1-6, with 7 bases aligning to TRBD1. V shed 2 bases, J shed 10 bases, and the junction held 5 bases outside the gene matches. Germline CDR1 is MNHEY and CDR2 is SMNVEV (reference sequence). The CDR3 has 14 amino acids. CDR3 DNA: TGTGCCAGCAGTTTAGGCTTACAGGGGTCACCCCTCCACTTT. This codes for CASSLGLQGSPLHF.

This clone appeared a single time. The J gene is TRBJ2-3, the V gene TRBV5-6; 8 nucleotides align to TRBD2. J gave up 0 bases and V 4 bases, and 4 bases lay outside the gene matches. This CDR3 has 15 residues. Germline V gene lookup returns CDR1 SGHDT and CDR2 YYEEEE. The CDR3 DNA follows: TGTGCCAGCAGCCGAACTAGCGGTAGCACAGATACGCAGTATTTT. This sequence encodes CASSRTSGSTDTQYF.

The V gene is TRBV27, the J gene TRBJ1-2, with 7 bases that match TRBD1. V was clipped by 5 bases and J by 1 base; unmatched bases: 7. The CDR3 runs to 15 residues. The V gene's germline CDR1 is MNHEY and CDR2 SMNVEV (reference sequence). In nucleotides, the CDR3 is TGTGCCAGCAGTCCTATGACAGGGATTAACTATGGCTACACCTTC. It specifies CASSPMTGINYGYTF.

This chain links TRBV5-1 with TRBJ2-1; 12 bases line up with TRBD2. The CDR3 is made up of 16 amino acids. Germline CDR1 is SGHRS and CDR2 is YFSETQ. V lost 3 bases to trimming and J lost 4 bases; unmatched junction nucleotides: 5. The CDR3 bases are TGCGCCAGCAGCTATCTAGCGGGGGGGAATTACAATGAGCAGTTCTTC. Translated, it gives CASSYLAGGNYNEQFF. The full variable domain, completed using reference TRBV5-1 and TRBJ2-1, is KAGVTQTPRYLIKTRGQQVTLSCSPISGHRSVSWYQQTPGQGLQFLFEYFSETQRNKGNFPGRFSGRQFSNSRSEMNVSTLELGDSALYLCASSYLAGGNYNEQFFGPGTRLTVL.